This TCR beta chain stems from a study of immune reconstitution after stem cell transplant in scleroderma (TCRdb year 2017). The CDR3 goes from the cysteine to the phenylalanine over 13 residues. The kept DNA is CDR3 alone, 39 bases in frame from the first base. Trimming accounts for 6 bases at V and 0 bases at J, while the number of junction bases matched to no gene is 5. CDR1 DFQATT and CDR2 SNEGSKA are derived from the germline V gene (reference sequence). As concerns this clonotype: Its specific antigen is unknown. No much larger clone is present one base from it, and per-base qualities are unavailable.

The library was prepared using RT-PCR. Sequenced using an Illumina MiSeq. TCRdb ran its own pipeline on the public reads, namely fastp trimming at Q25 and MiXCR clone calling, and kept in-frame beta chains. Each CDR3 protein appears once, grouped with its most common genes and DNA. The sample yields some 2,000 distinct CDR3 sequences; 13% were counted once. The top ten constitute 60% to 75% of the sample. This sample was gathered before or after autologous hematopoietic stem cell transplantation (not recorded which). This clonotype originated in a female donor with systemic sclerosis. The chain links TRBV20-1 with TRBJ2-7; 7 bases in between match TRBD1. The CDR3 has the sequence CSAEGQSSYEQYF. The nucleotides read TGCAGTGCAGAGGGACAGAGCTCCTACGAGCAGTACTTC.